Below, 20 T cell receptor beta chains from the same sample are listed, as sequenced in a study of blood T cell repertoires in COVID-19. Assay: immunoSEQ multiplex PCR; the TCRdb copy retains only in-frame clones and omits some. The table records some 300,000 clones, around 90% of them present only once. What was sequenced was PBMCs or T cells enriched from blood (not recorded which). The origin of the receptors is a woman aged 18-29 years with acute COVID-19.

J is TRBJ2-7 and V is TRBV27; 7 nucleotides align to TRBD1. Unmatched junction bases numbered 12, after V lost 5 bases and J lost 2 bases. Germline V gives CDR1 MNHEY, CDR2 SMNVEV (reference sequence). This CDR3 region has 16 residues. CDR3 in DNA: TGTGCCAGCAGTCCCCGTGGGGACAGCCCTGCCTACGAGCAGTACTTC. Translation: CASSPRGDSPAYEQYF.

The chain couples TRBV7-9 to TRBJ2-7, with TRBD2 matching over 7 bases. With 0 bases clipped from V and 3 bases from J, the junction kept 8 bases outside the gene matches. This CDR3 spans 16 amino acids. Germline V gene data show CDR1 as SEHNR and CDR2 as FQNEAQ (reference sequence). Here the CDR3 reads CASSLAPPRESYEQYF. For the CDR3, the DNA is TGTGCCAGCAGCTTAGCGCCCCCGCGGGAGAGCTACGAGCAGTACTTC.

This clone has a handful of counts. V usage is TRBV19 and J usage is TRBJ1-4; the match to TRBD1 covers 10 bases. Germline assignment: CDR1 LNHDA and CDR2 SQIVND (reference sequence). Losses at the gene ends were 3 bases for V and 8 bases for J; bases not matched to a gene: 3. This CDR3 has 14 amino acids. CDR3 DNA: TGTGCCAGTAGTATGGACAGGGGGGAAGAAAAACTGTTTTTT. It encodes CASSMDRGEEKLFF.

V and J are TRBV14 and TRBJ2-2; TRBD1 agrees at 8 bases. The junction had 14 bases not matched to a gene; V was cut back by 0 bases and J by 8 bases. This CDR3 spans 18 amino acids. Germline values: CDR1 SGHDN, CDR2 FVKESK. The CDR3 here is CASSQDKTAGGSLGELFF. DNA of the CDR3: TGTGCCAGCAGCCAAGATAAGACGGCAGGGGGCTCTCTGGGGGAGCTGTTTTTT.

This clone was picked up one time. The chain links TRBV12-3 or TRBV12-4 to TRBJ1-2; D ambiguous. V lost 4 bases, J lost 2 bases, and 5 bases lay in between. This CDR3 is 12 amino acids long. CDR3 in amino acids: CASSYMNYGYTF. The CDR3 region has the DNA TGTGCCAGCAGTTATATGAACTATGGCTACACCTTC.

CDR3 sequence reads: CASSVFGIDGNIQYF. CDR3 nucleotides: TGTGCCAGCAGTGTCTTCGGGATAGACGGGAACATTCAGTACTTC. This chain connects TRBV6-1 to TRBJ2-4; the D gene is possibly TRBD2 (5 bases). The CDR3 totals 15 residues. Germline V gene lookup returns CDR1 MNHNS and CDR2 SASEGT. Trimming removed 4 bases from V and 7 bases from J, with 17 bases in between.

The CDR3, as DNA: TGTGCCAGTAACCGCCCGGGTCAGCCCTATGGCTACACCTTC. Its protein is CASNRPGQPYGYTF. The chain couples TRBV19 to TRBJ1-2; no clear D gene. This CDR3 has 14 residues. Germline CDR1 and CDR2: LNHDA and SQIVND (reference sequence). Trimming stripped 7 bases from V and 4 bases from J, with 16 bases between.

The rearrangement joins TRBV27 to TRBJ1-2, with a possible D match to TRBD1 (5 bases). The germline V gene encodes CDR1 MNHEY and CDR2 SMNVEV (reference sequence). Trimming stripped 5 bases from V and 7 bases from J, with 14 bases between. The CDR3 length is 13 residues. The CDR3 loop is CASSPQGFSGYTF. The CDR3 DNA sequence: TGTGCCAGCAGTCCCCAGGGCTTCTCTGGCTACACCTTC.

This clone was observed a single time. The chain links TRBV28 to TRBJ1-2; D is perhaps TRBD1 (5 bases). Deletions cut 3 bases from V and 6 bases from J, with 11 bases between. This CDR3 region has 13 residues. Germline V gene data show CDR1 as MDHEN and CDR2 as SYDVKM. CDR3 sequence (DNA): TGTGCCAGCAGTTTCCAGGGAACGCATGGCTACACCTTC. Its translation: CASSFQGTHGYTF.

The J gene is TRBJ1-4, the V gene TRBV18; D gene ambiguous. This CDR3 is 15 amino acids long. The germline V gene has CDR1 KGHSH and CDR2 LQKENI. The germline V and J ends were trimmed by 3 bases and 0 bases, with 8 bases remaining between them. This CDR3 reads CASSPVYATNEKLFF. CDR3 DNA: TGTGCCAGCTCACCGGTCTACGCAACTAATGAAAAACTGTTTTTT. Filled out from reference TRBV18 and TRBJ1-4, the complete variable domain reads NAGVMQNPRHLVRRRGQEARLRCSPMKGHSHVYWYRQLPEEGLKFMVYLQKENIIDESGMPKERFSAEFPKEGPSILRIQQVVRGDSAAYFCASSPVYATNEKLFFGSGTQLSVL.

This clone was recorded only once. The V call is TRBV4-2, the J call TRBJ1-1; D is ambiguous. V was shortened by 5 bases and J by 0 bases, with 16 bases between the two germline ends. CDR3 size: 16 residues. Germline loops: CDR1 LGHNA, CDR2 YNFKEQ. The CDR3 loop reads CASSEQAGGMNTEAFF. The DNA for the CDR3 is TGTGCCAGCAGCGAGCAAGCTGGAGGGATGAACACTGAAGCTTTCTTT.

This rearrangement joins TRBV12-3 or TRBV12-4 to TRBJ1-1; tentatively, D is TRBD1 (5 bases). Trimming pared 6 bases from V and 8 bases from J, leaving 13 bases between. This CDR3 spans 12 amino acids. CDR3 region: CASSRQTAEAFF. The DNA for the CDR3 is TGTGCCAGCAGCAGACAGACAGCCGAAGCTTTCTTT.

Worth noting for this clone: Other DNA sequences in this sample translate to the same CDR3. The V and J genes are TRBV27 and TRBJ1-2, with 11 bases aligning to TRBD1. Germline V lookup: CDR1 MNHEY, CDR2 SMNVEV (reference sequence). Trimming took 0 bases from V and 8 from J; bases not matched to a gene: 5. The CDR3 totals 15 residues. CDR3 coding DNA: TGTGCCAGCAGTTTATCGGGGACAGGGGGGCTCGGCTACACCTTC. Protein product: CASSLSGTGGLGYTF.

In this sample, this clone turned up once. The V gene is TRBV19, the J gene TRBJ1-1, with 7 bases fitting TRBD1. CDR1 and CDR2 from the germline V gene are LNHDA and SQIVND (reference sequence). The CDR3 is 17 amino acids. After removal of 0 bases from V and 5 bases from J, the junction contained 12 bases not matched to a gene. DNA of the CDR3: TGTGCCAGTAGTATAGACGCGAACCCCGTACAGGGGACTGAAGCTTTCTTT. It specifies CASSIDANPVQGTEAFF.

The gene calls are TRBV3-1 (or the pseudogene TRBV3-2) and TRBJ2-7, with 7 bases fitting TRBD1. The CDR3 is 14 amino acids. V gave up 4 bases and J gave up 6 bases; unmatched junction bases: 9. Germline CDR1 reads LGHDT; CDR2 reads YNNKEL (reference sequence). The CDR3 sequence is CASSPPDRSGEQYF. CDR3 nucleotides: TGTGCCAGCAGCCCCCCGGACAGGTCTGGCGAGCAGTACTTC.

This clone was detected once. The rearrangement uses TRBV7-9 and TRBJ2-4, with 10 positions matching TRBD2. The CDR3 is 16 residues long. Germline CDR1 reads SEHNR; CDR2 reads FQNEAQ (reference sequence). The trim removed 3 bases at V and 6 bases at J, leaving 8 bases unmatched. CDR3 in amino acids: CASSFREGTSVNIQYF. The CDR3, as DNA: TGTGCCAGCAGCTTCCGGGAGGGGACTAGCGTAAACATTCAGTACTTC.

Worth noting for this clone: The same CDR3 also results from other DNA sequences found in this sample. V gene TRBV28 combines with J gene TRBJ1-5; possibly TRBD1 for D (6 bases). The germline gives CDR1 MDHEN, CDR2 SYDVKM. The CDR3 contains 15 residues. V was cut by 4 bases and J by 2 bases, with 12 bases left in between. Here the CDR3 reads CASSSQGSGNQPQHF. As DNA, the CDR3 is TGTGCCAGCAGTTCTCAGGGGTCAGGCAATCAGCCCCAGCATTTT. The full variable domain, in which reference TRBV28 and TRBJ1-5 provide the parts outside the CDR3, is DVKVTQSSRYLVKRTGEKVFLECVQDMDHENMFWYRQDPGLGLRLIYFSYDVKMKEKGDIPEGYSVSREKKERFSLILESASTNQTSMYLCASSSQGSGNQPQHFGDGTRLSIL.

V gene TRBV27 combines with J gene TRBJ2-1; D might be TRBD1 (6 bases). Germline values: CDR1 MNHEY, CDR2 SMNVEV (reference sequence). There are 16 residues in the CDR3. V shed 5 bases and J shed 7 bases, with 21 bases lying between them. The DNA of the CDR3 is TGTGCCAGCAGTCCCGGGGACACAGGAAAGAGGAATGAGCAGTTCTTC. Amino acid sequence: CASSPGDTGKRNEQFF.

The rearrangement joins TRBV5-1 to TRBJ1-1; D is undetermined. The CDR3 runs 15 residues. Germline loops: CDR1 SGHRS, CDR2 YFSETQ. V was cut by 5 bases and J by 3 bases, with 17 bases left in between. The CDR3 DNA follows: TGCGCCAGCAGAGGAGGGAACGGCGGAGACACTGAAGCTTTCTTT. It encodes CASRGGNGGDTEAFF.

The chain combines TRBV19 with TRBJ1-5; a possible D gene is TRBD1 (6 bases). The ends were cut back, 1 base at V and 8 bases at J, with 9 bases in the middle. Germline assignment: CDR1 LNHDA and CDR2 SQIVND (reference sequence). The CDR3 has 13 residues. CDR3 sequence reads: CASSIAGVKPQHF. The CDR3 DNA is TGTGCCAGTAGTATAGCAGGGGTTAAGCCCCAGCATTTT.